This T cell receptor beta chain stems from a study of blood T cell repertoires in COVID-19. Study as a whole: PBMCs, B-cell-depleted T cells, or T cells were the source of the cDNA or gDNA that made up the material.

Per the original methods: Cell counts per sample came from amplifying reference gene primers. The repertoire was sequenced with immunoSEQ multiplex PCR; TCRdb's copy has only in-frame clones and lacks some. V and J calls and clone size are those listed in that table; D and trimming were worked out from the DNA. The table has hundreds of thousands of clones, about 93% seen once. The participants were between roughly 18 and 89 years old and came from 24 US areas. Two consecutive negative NP/OP PCR tests, clearance, or resolved symptoms defined Cohort 3 recovery. The sequenced sample was PBMCs or T cells enriched from blood (not recorded which). This TCR derives from a woman between 18 and 30 years old who had recovered from COVID-19.

The CDR3 bases are TGTGCCAGCGGGGGACAGGACGGAAATCAGCCCCAGCATTTT. Translation gives CASGGQDGNQPQHF. The rearrangement uses TRBV2 and TRBJ1-5, with 8 bases that match TRBD1. CDR1 SNHLY and CDR2 FYNNEI come from the germline V gene. V trimming: 8 bases; J trimming: 4 bases; junction bases outside the gene matches: 7. The CDR3 is made up of 14 amino acids.